The 14 T cell receptor beta chains below were found in one sample sequenced in a study of OX40 agonist ivuxolimab in advanced cancers. Clones were sequenced by immunoSEQ multiplex PCR, and TCRdb holds only the in-frame ones, with some missing. The table records roughly 76,000 clones, 70% to 90% of them present only once. The material sequenced was CD4+ or CD8+ T cells sorted from blood, taken in a trial of the OX40 agonist ivuxolimab. Source of these receptors: an adult with an advanced solid tumor such as melanoma, head and neck, liver or kidney cancer.

V gene TRBV21-1 combines with J gene TRBJ1-5. TRBV21-1 is given as a pseudogene. The CDR3 consists of 14 residues. The CDR3 DNA is TGTGCCGCCCTCCCAGGGAGGGACGATCAGCCCCAGCATTTT. This sequence encodes CAALPGRDDQPQHF.

On this clone: Because it lacks the conserved phenylalanine or tryptophan at the end, this CDR3 is likely a read error. No DNA is shown, since the ends of the CDR3 on it are uncertain; the CDR3 is the one TCRdb lists. The genes are TRBV6-4 and TRBJ1-6. From its first to its last residue, the CDR3 has 11 amino acids. Germline V gene data show CDR1 as MRHNA and CDR2 as SNTAGT. CDR3 residues: CASSDPEGCSG.

V usage is TRBV7-9 and J usage is TRBJ2-7; no firm D call. Germline lookup yields CDR1 SEHNR and CDR2 FQNEAQ (reference sequence). Trimming shortened V by 4 bases and J by 4 bases, and 5 bases separated the two germline ends. This CDR3 contains 11 residues. The CDR3, as DNA: TGTGCCAGCAGCTCCCAGTACGAGCAGTACTTC. It translates to CASSSQYEQYF.

The chain has TRBV6-1 and TRBJ1-1; TRBD1 matches 8 bases. Germline trimming cut 7 bases from V and 3 bases from J; bases unmatched to any gene: 10. The germline V gene encodes CDR1 MNHNS and CDR2 SASEGT. This CDR3 region has 15 residues. The CDR3 spells CASTPLRQGYTEAFF. CDR3 sequence (DNA): TGTGCCAGCACCCCGCTAAGACAGGGGTACACTGAAGCTTTCTTT.

The table lists this clone with a few counts. The chain uses TRBV4-1 and TRBJ2-5; tentative D call: TRBD2 (6 bases). The V end lost 0 bases, the J end lost 6 bases, and 14 bases lay between the germline ends. Germline loops: CDR1 MGHRA, CDR2 YSYEKL. The CDR3 sequence is 15 residues long. CDR3 DNA sequence: TGCGCCAGCAGCCAAGATACGGGACTCCCCCAGACCCAGTACTTC. This sequence encodes CASSQDTGLPQTQYF.

The chain recombines TRBV7-2 with TRBJ1-2, with D uncertain. Trimming shortened V by 2 bases and J by 0 bases, and 7 bases separated the two germline ends. The length of the CDR3 is 14 residues. Germline V gene data show CDR1 as SGHTA and CDR2 as FQGNSA. CDR3 region: CASSLNTPNYGYTF. The DNA of the CDR3 is TGTGCCAGCAGCTTAAACACTCCTAACTATGGCTACACCTTC.

This clone is a singleton in its sample. This rearrangement joins TRBV29-1 to TRBJ1-1; D not resolved. Trimming stripped 5 bases from V and 0 bases from J, with 10 bases between. The CDR3 spans 13 residues. Germline lookup yields CDR1 SQVTM and CDR2 ANQGSEA. Here the CDR3 reads CSVKGGLNTEAFF. CDR3 sequence (DNA): TGCAGCGTTAAGGGCGGGCTGAACACTGAAGCTTTCTTT.

CDR3 loop: CASSLATAAGRTDTQYF. Written as DNA, the CDR3 is TGTGCCAGCAGCTTGGCCACTGCCGCCGGGCGCACAGATACGCAGTATTTT. The rearrangement joins TRBV7-9 to TRBJ2-3, with D uncertain. Germline CDR1 is SEHNR and CDR2 is FQNEAQ (reference sequence). The CDR3 covers 17 residues. V gave up 3 bases and J gave up 1 base, with 17 bases separating them. The full variable domain, in which reference TRBV7-9 and TRBJ2-3 provide the parts outside the CDR3, is DTGVSQNPRHKITKRGQNVTFRCDPISEHNRLYWYRQTLGQGPEFLTYFQNEAQLEKSRLLSDRFSAERPKGSFSTLEIQRTEQGDSAMYLCASSLATAAGRTDTQYFGPGTRLTVL.

The chain recombines TRBV7-9 with TRBJ2-5, with TRBD1 matching 7 bases. There are 17 residues in the CDR3. From germline, CDR1 is SEHNR and CDR2 FQNEAQ (reference sequence). The V and J ends lost 4 bases and 1 base, in that order; junction bases with no gene match: 12. CDR3 region: CASSSPLFGTAQETQYF. CDR3 DNA: TGTGCCAGCAGCTCCCCCTTATTCGGGACAGCCCAAGAGACCCAGTACTTC.

The chain combines TRBV11-2 with TRBJ2-3, with 14 bases identical to TRBD2. Trimming removed 8 bases from V and 5 bases from J; junction bases left unmatched: 12. The germline CDR1 and CDR2 sequences are SGHAT and FQNNGV. This CDR3 comprises 17 residues. CDR3 sequence: CASGEGLAGELGDTQYF. In nucleotides, the CDR3 is TGTGCCAGCGGTGAGGGACTAGCGGGGGAGTTGGGAGATACGCAGTATTTT. The whole variable domain, remainder taken from reference TRBV11-2 and TRBJ2-3, is EAGVAQSPRYKIIEKRQSVAFWCNPISGHATLYWYQQILGQGPKLLIQFQNNGVVDDSQLPKDRFSAERLKGVDSTLKIQPAKLEDSAVYLCASGEGLAGELGDTQYFGPGTRLTVL.

The genes are TRBV7-9 and TRBJ2-1; 8 nucleotides line up with TRBD1. V gave up 5 bases and J gave up 10 bases; unmatched junction bases: 7. The V gene's germline CDR1 is SEHNR and CDR2 FQNEAQ (reference sequence). The CDR3 spans 13 residues. In nucleotides, the CDR3 is TGTGCCAGCAGCCTGACAGGGGTCAGCGAGCAGTTCTTC. Encoded protein: CASSLTGVSEQFF.

This clone appeared a few times. The chain links TRBV30 to TRBJ1-1; D gene uncertain. The V end lost 2 bases, the J end lost 5 bases, and 12 bases lay between the germline ends. The CDR3 has 13 amino acids. Germline V lookup: CDR1 GTSNPN, CDR2 SVGIG (reference sequence). The CDR3 protein is CAWSPHARTEAFF. In DNA, the CDR3 is TGTGCCTGGAGTCCCCATGCAAGAACTGAAGCTTTCTTT.

The chain uses TRBV7-8 and TRBJ1-4, with D unclear. The V and J ends lost 4 bases and 7 bases respectively, with 13 bases between them. This CDR3 is built from 14 residues. The germline CDR1 and CDR2 sequences are SGHVS and FQNEAQ. The CDR3 bases are TGTGCCAGCAGCTCCTTGCTGCACGGTGAAAAACTGTTTTTT. Protein product: CASSSLLHGEKLFF.

The chain is built from TRBV10-3 and TRBJ2-1, with 8 positions matching TRBD1. Germline trimming cut 0 bases from V and 8 bases from J; bases unmatched to any gene: 9. Germline V gene data show CDR1 as ENHRY and CDR2 as SYGVKD. The CDR3 loop spans 16 amino acids. The CDR3 nucleotides are TGTGCCATCAGTGAGTCGCTCGGGCAGGGGGCGTATGAGCAGTTCTTC. Translation gives CAISESLGQGAYEQFF.